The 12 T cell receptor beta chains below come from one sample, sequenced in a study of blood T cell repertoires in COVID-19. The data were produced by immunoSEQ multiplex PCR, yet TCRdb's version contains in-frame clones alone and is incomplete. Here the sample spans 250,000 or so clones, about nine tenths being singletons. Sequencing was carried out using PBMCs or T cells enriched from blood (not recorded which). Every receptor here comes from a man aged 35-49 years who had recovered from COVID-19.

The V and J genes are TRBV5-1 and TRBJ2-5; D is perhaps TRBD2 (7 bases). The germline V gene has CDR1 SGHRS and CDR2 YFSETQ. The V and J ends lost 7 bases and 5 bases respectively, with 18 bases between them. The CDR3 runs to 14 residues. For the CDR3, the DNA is TGCGCCAGCGTCGGGGGGCAGGATGGGGAGACCCAGTACTTC. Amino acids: CASVGGQDGETQYF.

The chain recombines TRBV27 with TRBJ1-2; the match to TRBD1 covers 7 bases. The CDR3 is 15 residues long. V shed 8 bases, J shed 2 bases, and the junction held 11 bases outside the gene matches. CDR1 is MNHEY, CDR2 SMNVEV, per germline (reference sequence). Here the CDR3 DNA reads TGTGCCAGCGCTTCCGCCCCGACAGGGAACTATGGCTACACCTTC. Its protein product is CASASAPTGNYGYTF.

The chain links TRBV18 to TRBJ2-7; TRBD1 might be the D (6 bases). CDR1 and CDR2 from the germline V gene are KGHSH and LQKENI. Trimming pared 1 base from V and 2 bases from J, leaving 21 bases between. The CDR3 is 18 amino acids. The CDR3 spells CASSPLAPGAGGTYEQYF. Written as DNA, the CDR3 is TGTGCCAGCTCACCACTGGCTCCAGGGGCGGGTGGGACCTACGAGCAGTACTTC.

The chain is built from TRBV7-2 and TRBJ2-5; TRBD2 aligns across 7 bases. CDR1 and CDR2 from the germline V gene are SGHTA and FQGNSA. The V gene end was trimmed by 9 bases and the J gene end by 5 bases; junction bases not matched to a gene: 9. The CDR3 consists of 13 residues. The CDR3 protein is CASGQGLEETQYF. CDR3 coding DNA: TGTGCCAGTGGGCAAGGACTAGAGGAGACCCAGTACTTC.

CDR3: CASSQVGPGAGGSYEQYF. CDR3 sequence (DNA): TGCGCCAGCAGCCAAGTCGGACCCGGAGCGGGGGGGTCCTACGAGCAGTACTTC. This sequence joins TRBV4-3 and TRBJ2-7; TRBD2 agrees at 10 bases. Unmatched junction bases numbered 10, after V lost 1 base and J lost 1 base. The CDR3 sequence is 18 residues long. Germline CDR1 and CDR2: LGHNA and YSLEER.

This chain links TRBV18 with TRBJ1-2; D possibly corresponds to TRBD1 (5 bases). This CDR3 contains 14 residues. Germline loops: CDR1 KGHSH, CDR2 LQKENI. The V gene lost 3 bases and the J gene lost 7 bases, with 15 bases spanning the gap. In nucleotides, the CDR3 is TGTGCCAGCTCACCCACGGATCTGGGGGGTGGCTACACCTTC. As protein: CASSPTDLGGGYTF.

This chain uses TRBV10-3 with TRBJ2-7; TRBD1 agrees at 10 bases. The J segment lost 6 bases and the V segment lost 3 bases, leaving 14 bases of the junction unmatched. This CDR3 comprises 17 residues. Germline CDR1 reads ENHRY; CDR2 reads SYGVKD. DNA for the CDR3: TGTGCCATCAGTGAATTCAGGGCCGAGACAGGGGGCCGCGAGCAGTACTTC. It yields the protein CAISEFRAETGGREQYF.

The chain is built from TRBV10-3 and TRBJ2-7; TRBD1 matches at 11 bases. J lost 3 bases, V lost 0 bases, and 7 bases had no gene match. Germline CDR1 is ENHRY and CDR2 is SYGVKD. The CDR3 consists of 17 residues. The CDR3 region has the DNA TGTGCCATCAGTGAGTCCATCGGGGGACAGGGGGACTACGAGCAGTACTTC. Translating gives CAISESIGGQGDYEQYF.

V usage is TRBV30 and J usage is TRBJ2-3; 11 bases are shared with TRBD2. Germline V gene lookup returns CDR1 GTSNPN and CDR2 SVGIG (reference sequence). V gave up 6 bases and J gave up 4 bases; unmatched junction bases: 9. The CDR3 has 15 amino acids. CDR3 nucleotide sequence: TGTGCCTGCGCACTAGCGGGGGCCGCCGCAGATACGCAGTATTTT. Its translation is CACALAGAAADTQYF.

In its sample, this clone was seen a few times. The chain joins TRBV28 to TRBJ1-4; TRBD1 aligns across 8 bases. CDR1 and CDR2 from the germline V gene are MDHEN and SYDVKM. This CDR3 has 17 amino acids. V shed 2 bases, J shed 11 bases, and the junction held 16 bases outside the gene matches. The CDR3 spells CASSLATPGQGSEKLFF. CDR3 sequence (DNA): TGTGCCAGCAGTTTAGCCACCCCAGGACAGGGCTCGGAGAAACTGTTTTTT. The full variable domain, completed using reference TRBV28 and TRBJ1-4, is DVKVTQSSRYLVKRTGEKVFLECVQDMDHENMFWYRQDPGLGLRLIYFSYDVKMKEKGDIPEGYSVSREKKERFSLILESASTNQTSMYLCASSLATPGQGSEKLFFGSGTQLSVL.

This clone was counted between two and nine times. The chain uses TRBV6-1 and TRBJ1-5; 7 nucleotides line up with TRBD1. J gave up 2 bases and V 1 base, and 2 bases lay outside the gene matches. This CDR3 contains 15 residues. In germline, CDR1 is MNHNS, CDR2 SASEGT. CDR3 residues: CASSEDRGGNQPQHF. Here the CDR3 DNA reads TGTGCCAGCAGTGAAGACAGGGGTGGCAATCAGCCCCAGCATTTT.

The CDR3, as DNA: TGTGCCAGCAGCCAAGGCGAGGGCACTGAAGCTTTCTTT. Protein product: CASSQGEGTEAFF. V gene TRBV3-1 (or the pseudogene TRBV3-2) combines with J gene TRBJ1-1, with D hard to call. CDR3 length: 13 amino acids. Germline CDR1 is LGHDT and CDR2 is YNNKEL (reference sequence). Trimming removed 1 base at V and 4 bases at J, with 7 bases between.